This passage covers 3 T cell receptor beta chains from one sample sequenced in a study of OX40 agonist ivuxolimab in advanced cancers. Method: immunoSEQ multiplex PCR; TCRdb's copy keeps in-frame clones and lacks some. This sample has 98,000 or so clones, with around 85% found just once. The specimen comprised CD4+ or CD8+ T cells sorted from blood, sampled in a trial of the OX40 agonist ivuxolimab. These receptors were obtained from an adult with an advanced solid tumor such as melanoma, head and neck, liver or kidney cancer.

This chain uses TRBV18 with TRBJ1-1; no clear D gene. The CDR3 spans 13 residues. Trimming took off 5 bases at V and 5 bases at J, with 12 bases between the two ends. Germline CDR1 KGHSH, CDR2 LQKENI. CDR3 sequence: CASSGGSRTEAFF. The CDR3 DNA follows: TGTGCCAGCTCAGGCGGGAGCCGGACTGAAGCTTTCTTT.

This rearrangement joins TRBV7-9 to TRBJ1-1; perhaps TRBD1 as D (6 bases). CDR3 length: 13 amino acids. CDR1 is SEHNR, CDR2 FQNEAQ, per germline (reference sequence). V lost 10 bases and J 0 bases, leaving 12 bases between the germline ends. The CDR3 DNA follows: TGTGCCACCGGGGGCGAGGTGAACACTGAAGCTTTCTTT. Translation gives CATGGEVNTEAFF.

The rearrangement uses TRBV5-1 and TRBJ1-5; D call uncertain. Trimming stripped 6 bases from V and 6 bases from J, with 13 bases between. This CDR3 comprises 13 residues. The germline V gene has CDR1 SGHRS and CDR2 YFSETQ. CDR3 DNA sequence: TGCGCCAGCACCGAAGATCCAGGTCAGCCCCAGCATTTT. It specifies CASTEDPGQPQHF. The full variable domain, with the rest looked up from reference TRBV5-1 and TRBJ1-5, is KAGVTQTPRYLIKTRGQQVTLSCSPISGHRSVSWYQQTPGQGLQFLFEYFSETQRNKGNFPGRFSGRQFSNSRSEMNVSTLELGDSALYLCASTEDPGQPQHFGDGTRLSIL.